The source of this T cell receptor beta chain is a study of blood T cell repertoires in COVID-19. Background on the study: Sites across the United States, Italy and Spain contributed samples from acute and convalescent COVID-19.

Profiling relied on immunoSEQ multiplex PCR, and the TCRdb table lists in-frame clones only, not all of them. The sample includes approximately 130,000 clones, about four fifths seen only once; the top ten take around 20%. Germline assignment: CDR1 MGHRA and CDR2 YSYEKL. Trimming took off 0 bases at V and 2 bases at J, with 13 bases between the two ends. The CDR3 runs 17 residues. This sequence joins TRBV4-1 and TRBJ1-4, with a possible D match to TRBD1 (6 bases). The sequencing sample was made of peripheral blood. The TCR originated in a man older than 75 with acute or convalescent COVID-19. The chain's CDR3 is CASSQEGAGVTNEKLFF. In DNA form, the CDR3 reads TGCGCCAGCAGCCAAGAGGGAGCAGGGGTGACTAATGAAAAACTGTTTTTT.